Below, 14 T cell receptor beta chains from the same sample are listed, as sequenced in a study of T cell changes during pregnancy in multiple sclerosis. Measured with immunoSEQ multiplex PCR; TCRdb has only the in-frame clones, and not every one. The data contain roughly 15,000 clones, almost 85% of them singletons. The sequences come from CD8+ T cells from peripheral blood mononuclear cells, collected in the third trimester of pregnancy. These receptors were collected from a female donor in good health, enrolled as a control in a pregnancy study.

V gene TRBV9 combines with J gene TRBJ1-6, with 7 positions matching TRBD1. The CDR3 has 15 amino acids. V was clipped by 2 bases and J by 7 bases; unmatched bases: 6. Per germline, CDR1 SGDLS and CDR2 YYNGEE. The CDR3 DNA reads TGTGCCAGCAGCGTCGCAGGGGGATCGAATTCACCCCTCCACTTT. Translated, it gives CASSVAGGSNSPLHF.

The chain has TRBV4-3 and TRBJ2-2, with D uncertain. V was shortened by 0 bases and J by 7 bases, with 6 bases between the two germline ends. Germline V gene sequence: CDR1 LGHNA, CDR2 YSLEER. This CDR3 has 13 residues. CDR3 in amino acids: CASSQDSGGELFF. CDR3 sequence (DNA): TGCGCCAGCAGCCAAGATTCGGGCGGGGAGCTGTTTTTT.

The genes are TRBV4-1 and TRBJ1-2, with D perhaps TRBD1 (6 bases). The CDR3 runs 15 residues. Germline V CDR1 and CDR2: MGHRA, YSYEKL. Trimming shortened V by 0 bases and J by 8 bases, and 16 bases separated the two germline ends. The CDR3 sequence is CASSQDRSGAGGYTF. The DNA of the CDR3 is TGCGCCAGCAGCCAAGATCGGTCAGGGGCTGGAGGCTACACCTTC.

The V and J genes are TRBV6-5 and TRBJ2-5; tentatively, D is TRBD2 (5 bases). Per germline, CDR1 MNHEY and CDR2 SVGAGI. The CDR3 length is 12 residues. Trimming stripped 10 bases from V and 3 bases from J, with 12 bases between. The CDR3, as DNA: TGTGCCACAAACCAGGAGGAAGAGACCCAGTACTTC. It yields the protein CATNQEEETQYF.

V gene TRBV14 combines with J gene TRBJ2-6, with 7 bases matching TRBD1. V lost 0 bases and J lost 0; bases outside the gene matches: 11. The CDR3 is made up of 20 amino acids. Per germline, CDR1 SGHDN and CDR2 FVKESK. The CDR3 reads CASSQDWKAGGYSGANVLTF. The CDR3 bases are TGTGCCAGCAGCCAAGATTGGAAGGCAGGGGGTTACTCTGGGGCCAACGTCCTGACTTTC.

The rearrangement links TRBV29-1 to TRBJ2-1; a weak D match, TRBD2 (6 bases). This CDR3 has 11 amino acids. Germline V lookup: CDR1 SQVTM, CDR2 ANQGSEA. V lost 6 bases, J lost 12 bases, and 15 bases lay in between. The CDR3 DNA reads TGCAGCGTGGGGGGTGAGGGGAGGCAGTTCTTC. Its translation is CSVGGEGRQFF.

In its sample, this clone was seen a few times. For the CDR3, the DNA is TGTGCCAGCAGCATCACAACCGGGCCAGACAGAATCTACTACGAGCAGTACTTC. It specifies CASSITTGPDRIYYEQYF. The chain couples TRBV7-9 to TRBJ2-7; TRBD1 might be the D (5 bases). Germline CDR1 reads SEHNR; CDR2 reads FQNEAQ (reference sequence). The CDR3 covers 18 residues. V dropped 5 bases and J dropped 3 bases, with 26 bases sitting between them.

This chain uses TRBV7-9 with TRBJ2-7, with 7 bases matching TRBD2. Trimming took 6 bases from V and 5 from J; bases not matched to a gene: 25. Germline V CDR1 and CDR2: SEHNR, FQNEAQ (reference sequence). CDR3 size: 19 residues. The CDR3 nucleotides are TGTGCCAGCAGACCAAGCGGGTTACAAATCGGAGGGAGGGACCACGAGCAGTACTTC. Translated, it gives CASRPSGLQIGGRDHEQYF.

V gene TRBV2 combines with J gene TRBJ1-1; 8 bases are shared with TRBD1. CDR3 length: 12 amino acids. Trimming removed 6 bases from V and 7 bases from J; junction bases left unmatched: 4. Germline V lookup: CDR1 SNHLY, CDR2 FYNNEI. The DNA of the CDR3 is TGTGCCAGCAGGGACAGGGCTTATGAAGCTTTCTTT. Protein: CASRDRAYEAFF.

CDR3 in DNA: TGTGCCAGCAACTTTGGGGGCCAGGGCCCCTACAATGAGCAGTTCTTC. Its protein product is CASNFGGQGPYNEQFF. The chain has TRBV10-3 and TRBJ2-1; weak D call: TRBD1 (6 bases). The CDR3 is 16 amino acids. The germline gives CDR1 ENHRY, CDR2 SYGVKD. V was pared by 10 bases and J by 2 bases, with 21 bases between.

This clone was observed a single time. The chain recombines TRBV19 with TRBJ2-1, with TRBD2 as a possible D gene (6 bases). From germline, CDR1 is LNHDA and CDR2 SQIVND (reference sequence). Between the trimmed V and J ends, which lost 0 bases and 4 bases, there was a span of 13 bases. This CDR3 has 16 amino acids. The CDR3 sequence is CASSIDPAGRYNEQFF. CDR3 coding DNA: TGTGCCAGTAGTATAGATCCGGCGGGACGGTACAATGAGCAGTTCTTC.

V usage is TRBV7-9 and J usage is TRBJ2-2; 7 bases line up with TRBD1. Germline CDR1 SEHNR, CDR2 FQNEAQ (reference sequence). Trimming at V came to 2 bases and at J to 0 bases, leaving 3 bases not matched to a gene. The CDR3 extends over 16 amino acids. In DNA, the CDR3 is TGTGCCAGCAGCTTAAGCGGACAGGCGAACACCGGGGAGCTGTTTTTT. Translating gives CASSLSGQANTGELFF.

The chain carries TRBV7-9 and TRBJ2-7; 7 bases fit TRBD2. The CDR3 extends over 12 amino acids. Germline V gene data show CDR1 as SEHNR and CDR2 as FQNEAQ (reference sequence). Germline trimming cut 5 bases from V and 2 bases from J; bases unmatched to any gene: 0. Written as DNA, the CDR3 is TGTGCCAGCAGCGGGGGGGCCTACGAGCAGTACTTC. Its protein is CASSGGAYEQYF.

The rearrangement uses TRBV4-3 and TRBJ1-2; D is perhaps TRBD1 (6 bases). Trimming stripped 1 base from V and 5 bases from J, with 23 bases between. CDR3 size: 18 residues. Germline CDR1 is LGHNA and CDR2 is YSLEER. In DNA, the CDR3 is TGCGCCAGCAGCCAAGTGGGGGGGGCTCGTGCTCCCCCATATGGCTACACCTTC. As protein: CASSQVGGARAPPYGYTF.